This TCR beta chain stems from a study of T cell repertoires in cytomegalovirus infection. Study-wide background: Recently identified HLA-C-restricted and well-studied HLA-B-restricted CMV epitopes were used. Overall study findings and caveats: Ex vivo, HLA-C-restricted CMV-specific TCR beta clonotypes prevailed over the rest of the response.

The CDR3 loop spans 16 amino acids. The germline CDR1 and CDR2 sequences are LGHNA and YNFKEQ. Germline trimming cut 0 bases from V and 2 bases from J; bases unmatched to any gene: 2. In regard to this clonotype: Its antigen is currently unknown.

Using its own MiXCR run on the reads, TCRdb lists one record per CDR3 protein. The sample contains about 830,000 distinct CDR3 sequences, 30% to 35% of which appear only once. Sequences were derived from cultured CD8+ T cells from PBMCs, sampled from culture after CMV antigen stimulation. The sequence came from a human donor in good health (CMV status not recorded). Some clones in this sample may be carry-over from other donors' samples. This rearrangement joins TRBV4-2 to TRBJ2-1; 9 nucleotides line up with TRBD1. CDR3 nucleotide sequence: TGTGCCAGCAGCCAAGAATGGACAGGGGCCTACAATGAGCAGTTCTTC. Its protein is CASSQEWTGAYNEQFF.